By its share, the clone carrying this TCR delta chain is medium-sized. TCRdb redid clone calling on the reads using CATT. The sample records 5,000 to 7,000 delta-chain clones, roughly 2.7% being singletons. The sample belongs to a study of gamma-delta chains in newborns, infants, children. As for the study in general: Microbial exposure reportedly drives polyclonal innate γδ T cell expansion after birth.

V was pared by 3 bases and J by 0 bases, with 8 bases of the junction left unmatched. The CDR3 spans 20 residues. Germline V gene lookup returns CDR1 GEAIGNYY and CDR2 EKD. V and J are TRDV2 and TRDJ3, with TRDD3 matching 12 bases. The sequence derives from a child who was a newborn, infant or young child, either healthy, febrile or measles-vaccinated (not recorded which). Sequences were obtained from blood. The CDR3 DNA follows: TGTGCCTGTGACCCTACTGGGGGATACCGAAGCTCCTGGGACACCCGACAGATGTTTTTC. It is translated as CACDPTGGYRSSWDTRQMFF.